This T cell receptor beta chain is drawn from a study of blood T cell repertoires in COVID-19. Across the whole study: From T cells, B-cell-depleted T cells, or PBMCs came the material, which was cDNA or gDNA.

With 0 bases removed from V and 2 bases from J, the gap between germline ends came to 9 bases. This CDR3 comprises 15 residues. The V gene's germline CDR1 is LNHNV and CDR2 YYDKDF (reference sequence). Per the authors' pipeline: How many nucleated cells were present was estimated from reference gene primer amplification. TCRdb's table, derived via immunoSEQ multiplex PCR, lists solely in-frame clones and lacks some. That table gives V, J and clone size, and the DNA gave D and trimming. The sample yields tens of thousands of clones, about nine tenths seen once. The source material was peripheral blood. This chain links TRBV15 with TRBJ2-3; D is possibly TRBD1 (6 bases). The sequence was obtained from a woman aged 40 to 55 with active COVID-19. Here the CDR3 DNA reads TGTGCCACCAGCAGAGAGGGGGCCTTCACAGATACGCAGTATTTT. Residues: CATSREGAFTDTQYF.